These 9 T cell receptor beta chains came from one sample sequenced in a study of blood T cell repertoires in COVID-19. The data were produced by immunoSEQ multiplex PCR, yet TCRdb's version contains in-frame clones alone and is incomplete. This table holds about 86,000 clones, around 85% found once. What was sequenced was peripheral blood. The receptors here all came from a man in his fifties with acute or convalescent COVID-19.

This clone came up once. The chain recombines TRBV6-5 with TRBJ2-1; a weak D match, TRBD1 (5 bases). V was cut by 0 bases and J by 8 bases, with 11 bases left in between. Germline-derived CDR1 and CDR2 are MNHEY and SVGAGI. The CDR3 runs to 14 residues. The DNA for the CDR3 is TGTGCCAGCAGTTACTCGGGGCCCCAGGATGAGCAGTTCTTC. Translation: CASSYSGPQDEQFF.

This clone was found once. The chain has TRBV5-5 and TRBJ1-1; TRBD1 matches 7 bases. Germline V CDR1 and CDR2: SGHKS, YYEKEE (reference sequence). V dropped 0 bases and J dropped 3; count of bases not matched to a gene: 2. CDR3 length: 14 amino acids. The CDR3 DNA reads TGTGCCAGCAGCTTGGAACAGGGGTACACTGAAGCTTTCTTT. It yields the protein CASSLEQGYTEAFF.

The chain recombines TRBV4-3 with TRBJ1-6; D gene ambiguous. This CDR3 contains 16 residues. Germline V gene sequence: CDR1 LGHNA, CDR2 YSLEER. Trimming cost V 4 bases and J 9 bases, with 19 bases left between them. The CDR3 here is CASSPFTLEVGSPLHF. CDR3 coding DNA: TGCGCCAGCAGCCCCTTCACTTTGGAGGTTGGTTCACCCCTCCACTTT.

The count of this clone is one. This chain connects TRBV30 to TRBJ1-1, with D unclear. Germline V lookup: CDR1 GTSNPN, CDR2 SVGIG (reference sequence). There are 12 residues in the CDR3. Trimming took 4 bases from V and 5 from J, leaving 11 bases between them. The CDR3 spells CAWIQYGTEAFF. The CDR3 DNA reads TGTGCCTGGATCCAATACGGGACTGAAGCTTTCTTT.

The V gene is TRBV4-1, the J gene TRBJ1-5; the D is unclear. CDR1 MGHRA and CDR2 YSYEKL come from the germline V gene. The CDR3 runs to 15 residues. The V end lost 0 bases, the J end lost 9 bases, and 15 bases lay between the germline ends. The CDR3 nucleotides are TGCGCCAGCAGCCAAGATTGGGCAGCCGAAGGGCCCCAGCATTTT. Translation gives CASSQDWAAEGPQHF.

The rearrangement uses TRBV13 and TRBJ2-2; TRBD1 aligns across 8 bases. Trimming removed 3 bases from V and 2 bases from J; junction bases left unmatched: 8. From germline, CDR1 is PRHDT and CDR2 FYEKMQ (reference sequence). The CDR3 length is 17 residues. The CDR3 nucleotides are TGTGCCAGCAGCTTTTCCCGGACAGGGACTAACACCGGGGAGCTGTTTTTT. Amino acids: CASSFSRTGTNTGELFF.

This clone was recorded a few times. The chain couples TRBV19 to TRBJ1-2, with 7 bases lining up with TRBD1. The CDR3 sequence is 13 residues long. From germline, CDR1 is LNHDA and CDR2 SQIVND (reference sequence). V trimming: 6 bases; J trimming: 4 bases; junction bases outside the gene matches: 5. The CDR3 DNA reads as TGTGCCAGTAGCCCCGGGACAGCCTATGGCTACACCTTC. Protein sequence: CASSPGTAYGYTF.

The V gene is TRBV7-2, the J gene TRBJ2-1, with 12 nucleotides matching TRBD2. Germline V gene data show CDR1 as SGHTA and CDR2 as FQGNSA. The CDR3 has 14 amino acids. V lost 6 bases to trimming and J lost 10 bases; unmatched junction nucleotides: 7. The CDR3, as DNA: TGTGCCAGCAGAGACGGACTAGCGGGACACGAGCAGTTCTTC. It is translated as CASRDGLAGHEQFF.

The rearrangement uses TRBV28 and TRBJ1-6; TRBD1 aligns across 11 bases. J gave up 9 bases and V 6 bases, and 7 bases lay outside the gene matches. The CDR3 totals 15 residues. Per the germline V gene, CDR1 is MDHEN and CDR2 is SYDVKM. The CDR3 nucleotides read TGTGCCAGCAGCTCCGCCGGGACAGGGGGTTCACCCCTCCACTTT. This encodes CASSSAGTGGSPLHF.